This TCR beta chain was documented in a study of T cell responses to AZD1222 COVID-19 vaccine. Broader study findings: Repertoires were obtained only post-peak T cell response. Donors in the cohort were predominantly white British and more often female, and clonal diversity was possibly underestimated.

This clone is a singleton in its sample. Its antigen remains unknown. Data came from immunoSEQ multiplex PCR; TCRdb stores just in-frame clones and leaves some out. The data contain approximately 180,000 clones, 80% to 95% of them singletons. This CDR3 region has 14 residues. V shed 8 bases and J 7 bases; nucleotides not matched to a gene: 10. Per germline, CDR1 LNHDA and CDR2 SQIVND (reference sequence). Sequenced here: peripheral blood, sampled 28 days after the second dose of the MenACWY control vaccine. The origin of this receptor is an adult who received the MenACWY meningococcal vaccine as a control. The chain carries TRBV19 and TRBJ2-2; TRBD1 agrees at 7 bases. The CDR3 DNA is TGTGCCAGTGGCGCCGACAGGGTCGGCGGGGAGCTGTTTTTT. This translates into CASGADRVGGELFF.